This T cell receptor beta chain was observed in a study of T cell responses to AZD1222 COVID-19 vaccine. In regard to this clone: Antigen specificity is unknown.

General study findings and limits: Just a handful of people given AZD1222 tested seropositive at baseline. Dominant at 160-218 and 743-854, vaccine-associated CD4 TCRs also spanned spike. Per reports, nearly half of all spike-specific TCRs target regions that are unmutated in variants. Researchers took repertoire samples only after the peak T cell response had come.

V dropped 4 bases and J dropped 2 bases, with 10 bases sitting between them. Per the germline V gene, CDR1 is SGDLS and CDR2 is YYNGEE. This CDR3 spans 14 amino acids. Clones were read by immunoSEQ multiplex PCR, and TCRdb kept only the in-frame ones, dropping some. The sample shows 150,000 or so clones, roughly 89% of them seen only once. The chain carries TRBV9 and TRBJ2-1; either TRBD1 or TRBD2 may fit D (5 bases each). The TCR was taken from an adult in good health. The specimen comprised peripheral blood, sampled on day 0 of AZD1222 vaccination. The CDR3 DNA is TGTGCCAGCAGCTCAACGGGGCCCTACAATGAGCAGTTCTTC. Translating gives CASSSTGPYNEQFF.